One T cell receptor (beta chain) is described in this entry. Antigen unknown. Method: immunoSEQ multiplex PCR; TCRdb's copy keeps in-frame clones and lacks some. The profile shows about 30,000 clones, roughly 87% of them singletons. The sample belongs to a study of graft-versus-host responses after intestinal transplantation. Overall study findings and caveats: Recipient marrow held GvH clones, some first seen in ileum or blood.

The germline V and J ends were trimmed by 2 bases and 5 bases, with 7 bases remaining between them. CDR3 size: 12 residues. Germline V lookup: CDR1 SGHVS, CDR2 FQNEAQ. The source of this sequence is a human patient who received an intestinal transplant, so some T cells may come from the graft donor. V usage is TRBV7-8 and J usage is TRBJ2-7; D ambiguous. The specimen comprised PBMCs, sampled about 430 days after intestinal transplantation. The CDR3 loop reads CASSLNGNEQYF. CDR3 DNA sequence: TGTGCCAGCAGCTTAAACGGCAACGAGCAGTACTTC.